Below, 2 T cell receptor beta chains from the same sample are listed, as sequenced in a study of OX40 agonist ivuxolimab in advanced cancers. The method behind the library was the immunoSEQ multiplex PCR assay. Here the immuneACCESS table is served through TCRdb, limited to in-frame sequences with V and J called. Missing clones are a known gap in these copies; in checked studies unresolved V genes cover under half, and the rest lacks a known reason. The sample table shows about 58,000 clones, and under 90% are seen once. About 1.5% of the sample comes from the top ten. Source: CD4+ or CD8+ T cells sorted from blood, taken in a trial of the OX40 agonist ivuxolimab. The receptor set was obtained from an adult with an advanced solid tumor such as melanoma, head and neck, liver or kidney cancer.

This clone was counted between two and nine times. The gene calls are TRBV11-3 and TRBJ2-1; 7 nucleotides line up with TRBD1. Unmatched junction bases numbered 9, after V lost 1 base and J lost 12 bases. Germline-derived CDR1 and CDR2 are SGHNT and YENEEA. This CDR3 has 14 amino acids. CDR3 loop: CASSLGRSGGAQFF. CDR3 sequence (DNA): TGTGCCAGCAGCTTAGGGAGGTCAGGGGGAGCGCAGTTCTTC.

The chain uses TRBV19 and TRBJ2-5, with TRBD1 matching 9 bases. The CDR3 is 15 residues long. CDR1 and CDR2 from the germline V gene are LNHDA and SQIVND (reference sequence). The ends lost 4 bases at V and 1 base at J; junction bases unmatched: 4. CDR3 coding DNA: TGTGCCAGTAGTAGGGGGACAGGGAGCCAAGAGACCCAGTACTTC. This encodes CASSRGTGSQETQYF.